This T cell receptor beta chain is from a study of T cells in Graves' hyperthyroidism and ophthalmopathy. Germline-derived CDR1 and CDR2 are SQVTM and ANQGSEA. This CDR3 spans 13 amino acids. Losses at the gene ends were 7 bases for V and 3 bases for J; bases not matched to a gene: 8. TCR beta CDR3 regions were amplified from RNA transcripts. During a first-round RT-PCR of the TCR CDR3, the HTBI primer set was used. TCRdb re-analysed the multiplex PCR reads in MiXCR, keeping a single row per CDR3 protein. The sample consists of about 550,000 distinct CDR3 sequences, around 20% of them appearing once. The receptor comes from a man aged 18 to 35 with Graves' hyperthyroidism. The sample taken for sequencing was blood. V usage is TRBV29-1 and J usage is TRBJ1-2; TRBD1 matches 7 bases. The CDR3 DNA reads TGCAGCGCGCAGGGGGGCACGGACTATGGCTACACCTTC. Its translation: CSAQGGTDYGYTF.